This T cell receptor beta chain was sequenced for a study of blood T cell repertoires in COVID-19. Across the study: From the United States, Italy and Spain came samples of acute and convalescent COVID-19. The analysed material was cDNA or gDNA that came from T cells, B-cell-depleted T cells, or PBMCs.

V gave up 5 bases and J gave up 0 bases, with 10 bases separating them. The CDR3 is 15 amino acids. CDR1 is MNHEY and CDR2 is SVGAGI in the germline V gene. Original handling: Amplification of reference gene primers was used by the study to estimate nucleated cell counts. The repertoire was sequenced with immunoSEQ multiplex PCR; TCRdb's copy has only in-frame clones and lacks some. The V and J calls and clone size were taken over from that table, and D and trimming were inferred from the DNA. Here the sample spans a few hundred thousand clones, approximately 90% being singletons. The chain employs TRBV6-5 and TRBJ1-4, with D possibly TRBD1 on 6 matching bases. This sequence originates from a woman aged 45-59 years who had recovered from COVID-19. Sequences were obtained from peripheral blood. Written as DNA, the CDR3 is TGTGCCAGCAGTCGGACAGACGCAACTAATGAAAAACTGTTTTTT. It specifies CASSRTDATNEKLFF.